The 28 T cell receptor beta chains reported below all come from one sample, sequenced in a study of cytomegalovirus exposure and HLA in healthy donors. Primers for the PCR totalled 60 Vbeta and 13 Jbeta. Assay used: immunoSEQ multiplex PCR; TCRdb lists only in-frame clones, some missing. The data show 170,000 or so clones, with just under 80% seen just once and about 3.4% held by the top ten. The sample consisted of PBMCs. These receptors were taken from a woman aged 45-59 years in good health and CMV-seropositive.

This chain links TRBV28 with TRBJ2-7; weak D call: TRBD1 (6 bases). Trimming cost V 4 bases and J 3 bases, with 16 bases left between them. The length of the CDR3 is 15 residues. Germline V lookup: CDR1 MDHEN, CDR2 SYDVKM. For the CDR3, the DNA is TGTGCCAGCAGTTCTATGGGGGCACGGGTCTACGAGCAGTACTTC. Protein: CASSSMGARVYEQYF.

Of note for this clone: Relative to the germline gene, one junction end is altered; a read error may explain this. As DNA, the CDR3 is TGCGCCAGCAGTCCCGGACTCCAGCAAAACAGTCAGTACTTC. Protein: CASSPGLQQNSQYF. The chain carries TRBV4-3 and TRBJ2-4; a possible D gene is TRBD2 (5 bases). Germline CDR1 is LGHNA and CDR2 is YSLEER. The CDR3 is made up of 14 amino acids.

This chain joins TRBV4-3 and TRBJ2-3, with 7 bases that match TRBD2. Germline assignment: CDR1 LGHNA and CDR2 YSLEER. V dropped 4 bases and J dropped 7; count of bases not matched to a gene: 14. This CDR3 has 16 residues. CDR3 in DNA: TGCGCCAGCAGCCCCCTGGGAGCGGGGAGTCCTAATACGCAGTATTTT. Translated: CASSPLGAGSPNTQYF.

This sequence joins TRBV5-4 and TRBJ2-3, with 13 bases identical to TRBD2. V lost 3 bases and J lost 3; bases outside the gene matches: 4. Germline V gene sequence: CDR1 SGHNT, CDR2 YYREEE (reference sequence). The CDR3 loop spans 16 amino acids. The CDR3 reads CASSSRTSGGTDTQYF. The CDR3 nucleotides read TGTGCCAGCAGCTCAAGGACTAGCGGGGGAACAGATACGCAGTATTTT.

This sequence joins TRBV6-1 and TRBJ1-3; D not certain. This CDR3 is 15 amino acids long. The germline V gene has CDR1 MNHNS and CDR2 SASEGT. Trimming pared 3 bases from V and 0 bases from J, leaving 9 bases between. CDR3 DNA: TGTGCCAGCAGTGACCAGAGGCCCTCTGGAAACACCATATATTTT. This sequence encodes CASSDQRPSGNTIYF.

The rearrangement links TRBV7-3 to TRBJ2-7; 8 nucleotides line up with TRBD1. Per germline, CDR1 SGHTA and CDR2 FQGTGA. The CDR3 has 15 amino acids. Trimming at V came to 2 bases and at J to 1 base, leaving 4 bases not matched to a gene. The CDR3 sequence: CASSLEQGVSYEQYF. DNA of the CDR3: TGTGCCAGCAGCTTAGAACAGGGGGTATCCTACGAGCAGTACTTC.

This clone has more than one count but fewer than ten. V is TRBV6-1 and J is TRBJ1-1; the match to TRBD1 covers 7 bases. Germline V CDR1 and CDR2: MNHNS, SASEGT. The CDR3 consists of 14 residues. Unmatched junction bases numbered 13, after V lost 7 bases and J lost 8 bases. This CDR3 reads CASIQADRAWEAFF. The CDR3 DNA sequence: TGTGCCAGCATCCAGGCTGACAGGGCCTGGGAAGCTTTCTTT.

The chain combines TRBV20-1 with TRBJ1-1; no reliable D call. Trimming took off 5 bases at V and 3 bases at J, with 7 bases between the two ends. In germline, CDR1 is DFQATT, CDR2 SNEGSKA (reference sequence). This CDR3 comprises 11 residues. The CDR3 sequence: CSAEHDTEAFF. The DNA of the CDR3 is TGCAGTGCTGAACATGACACTGAAGCTTTCTTT.

The chain is built from TRBV4-3 and TRBJ2-4; 10 nucleotides line up with TRBD1. The CDR3 extends over 15 amino acids. Germline values: CDR1 LGHNA, CDR2 YSLEER. V gave up 4 bases and J gave up 3 bases; unmatched junction bases: 3. For the CDR3, the DNA is TGCGCCAGCAGCCCGGGACAGGGGTTCAAAAACATTCAGTACTTC. This codes for CASSPGQGFKNIQYF.

V gene TRBV2 combines with J gene TRBJ2-5, with TRBD1 matching 12 bases. The DNA matches TRBJ2-7 better at its end, which makes the J call doubtful. CDR1 is SNHLY and CDR2 is FYNNEI in the germline V gene. CDR3 size: 17 residues. The CDR3 reads CASSSGTGGYYAYEQYF. CDR3 sequence (DNA): TGTGCCAGCAGCTCCGGGACAGGGGGCTACTATGCCTACGAGCAGTACTTC.

The rearrangement uses TRBV5-1 and TRBJ2-5, with D maybe TRBD1 (6 bases). The germline V gene has CDR1 SGHRS and CDR2 YFSETQ. This CDR3 region has 15 residues. V was shortened by 4 bases and J by 1 base, with 14 bases between the two germline ends. CDR3 DNA: TGCGCCAGCAGCACACTAGGACAGCGCCAAGAGACCCAGTACTTC. Residues: CASSTLGQRQETQYF.

The CDR3 region has the DNA TGTGCCAGCAGCGTAGGACAGGGGGCTGGAAACACCATATATTTT. Encoded protein: CASSVGQGAGNTIYF. The V and J genes are TRBV9 and TRBJ1-3; 9 nucleotides align to TRBD1. Germline values: CDR1 SGDLS, CDR2 YYNGEE. V shed 0 bases and J 2 bases; nucleotides not matched to a gene: 0. CDR3 length equals 15 residues.

V usage is TRBV19 and J usage is TRBJ2-1; 10 positions agree with TRBD2. The germline V gene has CDR1 LNHDA and CDR2 SQIVND (reference sequence). The CDR3 contains 16 residues. With 6 bases clipped from V and 1 base from J, the junction kept 6 bases outside the gene matches. CDR3 region: CASRASGSRSYNEQFF. CDR3 bases: TGTGCCAGTAGGGCTAGCGGGAGCAGGTCCTACAATGAGCAGTTCTTC.

The CDR3 reads CASSLSPGAEQYF. Here the CDR3 DNA reads TGTGCCAGCAGCTTAAGCCCGGGAGCCGAGCAGTACTTC. This sequence joins TRBV7-3 and TRBJ2-7; tentative D call: TRBD2 (6 bases). The V gene's germline CDR1 is SGHTA and CDR2 FQGTGA. This CDR3 spans 13 amino acids. Trimming took off 1 base at V and 6 bases at J, with 10 bases between the two ends.

J is TRBJ2-3 and V is TRBV29-1; TRBD2 matches 9 bases. Germline values: CDR1 SQVTM, CDR2 ANQGSEA. This CDR3 region has 14 residues. Trimming took 4 bases from V and 5 from J; bases not matched to a gene: 7. CDR3 coding DNA: TGCAGCGTTGGACTAGCGGTCCCGTTAGATACGCAGTATTTT. Protein sequence: CSVGLAVPLDTQYF.

The V and J genes are TRBV28 and TRBJ2-1; 9 nucleotides line up with TRBD1. Germline V gene sequence: CDR1 MDHEN, CDR2 SYDVKM. Trimming cost V 3 bases and J 2 bases; bases outside gene matches: 11. CDR3 length equals 18 residues. The DNA of the CDR3 is TGTGCCAGCAGTTTGATAATATCGGGGACAGGGACCTACAATGAGCAGTTCTTC. It yields the protein CASSLIISGTGTYNEQFF.

This chain joins TRBV29-1 and TRBJ2-3; 7 bases line up with TRBD1. The CDR3 is 14 amino acids. Germline assignment: CDR1 SQVTM and CDR2 ANQGSEA. V was pared by 7 bases and J by 0 bases, with 7 bases of the junction left unmatched. CDR3 amino acids: CSGEGTASTDTQYF. The CDR3, as DNA: TGCAGCGGCGAGGGGACAGCCAGCACAGATACGCAGTATTTT.

The rearrangement joins TRBV4-3 to TRBJ2-4; 15 nucleotides match TRBD2. CDR1 is LGHNA, CDR2 YSLEER, per germline. This CDR3 is built from 18 residues. With 3 bases clipped from V and 9 bases from J, the junction kept 12 bases outside the gene matches. The CDR3 is CASSQGLAGGSPRGIQYF. As DNA, the CDR3 is TGCGCCAGCAGCCAGGGACTAGCGGGAGGATCTCCCCGCGGCATTCAGTACTTC.

The J gene is TRBJ1-5, the V gene TRBV10-3; 9 bases map to TRBD1. This CDR3 contains 15 residues. Germline CDR1 reads ENHRY; CDR2 reads SYGVKD. Trimming cost V 10 bases and J 0 bases; bases outside gene matches: 7. This chain's CDR3 is CATATGGDSNQPQHF. CDR3 nucleotide sequence: TGTGCCACGGCGACAGGGGGGGATAGCAATCAGCCCCAGCATTTT.

The J gene is TRBJ2-7, the V gene TRBV19; D is possibly TRBD2 (6 bases). The CDR3 runs 14 residues. Between the trimmed V and J ends, which lost 5 bases and 7 bases, there was a span of 18 bases. The germline CDR1 and CDR2 sequences are LNHDA and SQIVND (reference sequence). The CDR3 loop reads CASSRGVPEWEQYF. The DNA of the CDR3 is TGTGCCAGTAGTCGCGGGGTCCCGGAATGGGAGCAGTACTTC.

This clone was recorded once. The chain joins TRBV13 to TRBJ2-3; D is uncertain. V gave up 6 bases and J gave up 0 bases, with 13 bases separating them. This CDR3 contains 15 residues. Germline lookup yields CDR1 PRHDT and CDR2 FYEKMQ (reference sequence). The CDR3: CASRPAGYSTDTQYF. As DNA, the CDR3 is TGTGCCAGCAGGCCCGCAGGCTATAGCACAGATACGCAGTATTTT. Looking up the rest from reference TRBV13 and TRBJ2-3 gives the full variable domain: AAGVIQSPRHLIKEKRETATLKCYPIPRHDTVYWYQQGPGQDPQFLISFYEKMQSDKGSIPDRFSAQQFSDYHSELNMSSLELGDSALYFCASRPAGYSTDTQYFGPGTRLTVL.

This clone was seen a single time. The chain joins TRBV11-2 to TRBJ2-1; TRBD2 matches 8 bases. Germline V gene sequence: CDR1 SGHAT, CDR2 FQNNGV. There are 13 residues in the CDR3. With 0 bases clipped from V and 13 bases from J, the junction kept 5 bases outside the gene matches. CDR3: CASSLDRTSPQFF. The CDR3, as DNA: TGTGCCAGCAGCTTAGATAGGACTAGCCCCCAGTTCTTC.

The V and J genes are TRBV5-1 and TRBJ2-7, with TRBD2 matching over 10 bases. CDR3 size: 15 residues. The V gene's germline CDR1 is SGHRS and CDR2 YFSETQ. V trimming: 4 bases; J trimming: 5 bases; junction bases outside the gene matches: 9. In DNA form, the CDR3 reads TGCGCCAGCAGCCCCGAAGCGGGAGGGCCGGACGAGCAGTACTTC. Amino acids: CASSPEAGGPDEQYF.

J is TRBJ2-7 and V is TRBV7-2; D uncertain. Germline V CDR1 and CDR2: SGHTA, FQGNSA. V was cut by 0 bases and J by 0 bases, with 6 bases left in between. CDR3 length equals 14 residues. This chain's CDR3 is CASSLASSSYEQYF. CDR3 bases: TGTGCCAGCAGCTTAGCTAGTAGCTCCTACGAGCAGTACTTC.

This chain uses TRBV6-6 with TRBJ2-2; D unresolved. The CDR3 covers 13 residues. The V end was cut by 5 bases, the J end by 5 bases, with 9 bases between. The germline V gene encodes CDR1 MNHNY and CDR2 SVGAGI (reference sequence). The CDR3 spells CASSRVATGELFF. The CDR3 nucleotides read TGTGCCAGCAGTCGAGTCGCGACCGGGGAGCTGTTTTTT.

CDR3 in DNA: TGCGCCAGCGAAAAGAGCGGGGGCACAGATACGCAGTATTTT. Amino acids: CASEKSGGTDTQYF. The V and J genes are TRBV5-1 and TRBJ2-3; 7 bases match TRBD2. With 7 bases clipped from V and 1 base from J, the junction kept 6 bases outside the gene matches. This CDR3 spans 14 amino acids. CDR1 is SGHRS and CDR2 is YFSETQ in the germline V gene. Using reference TRBV5-1 and TRBJ2-3 for the parts outside the CDR3, the full variable domain is KAGVTQTPRYLIKTRGQQVTLSCSPISGHRSVSWYQQTPGQGLQFLFEYFSETQRNKGNFPGRFSGRQFSNSRSEMNVSTLELGDSALYLCASEKSGGTDTQYFGPGTRLTVL.

In nucleotides, the CDR3 is TGTGCCAGCAGTTGGACAGGGTGTTTCACCTTC. Translated: CASSWTGCFTF. The V call is TRBV6-6, the J call TRBJ1-2; 8 bases match TRBD1. The CDR3 length is 11 residues. Trimming cost V 4 bases and J 13 bases; bases outside gene matches: 5. Germline CDR1 MNHNY, CDR2 SVGAGI (reference sequence).

Turning to this clone: At one end the junction does not follow the germline gene, possibly because of a read error. V is TRBV7-7 and J is TRBJ2-7; D perhaps matches TRBD1 (5 bases). CDR1 SSHAT and CDR2 FNYEAQ come from the germline V gene (reference sequence). The CDR3 totals 14 residues. The CDR3 reads CASTPGPGSYEQYF. CDR3 in DNA: TGTGCTAGCACCCCAGGGCCCGGCAGCTACGAGCAGTACTTC.